These 31 T cell receptor beta chains came from one sample sequenced in a study of post-analysis software for immune sequencing data. General study points: When patients were compared with controls, a handful of TRBV segments were more frequent, TRBV5-6, TRBV5-1 and TRBV20-1 among them.

Researchers reported that TCR beta cDNA libraries carried unique molecular identifiers. TCRdb fed the PCR reads into MiXCR, producing one record per CDR3 protein. The sample lists around 500,000 distinct CDR3 sequences, 30% to 40% occurring once. These TCRs' antigens remain unknown. Sequencing was carried out using blood. The receptors derive from a girl aged 2 to 17 with multiple sclerosis.

The rearrangement uses TRBV7-6 and TRBJ2-1; 8 bases line up with TRBD1. CDR1 SGHVS and CDR2 FNYEAQ come from the germline V gene. The CDR3 has 14 residues. The V and J ends lost 5 bases and 4 bases, in that order; junction bases with no gene match: 4. CDR3 amino acids: CASSEGTGYNEQFF. In DNA form, the CDR3 reads TGTGCCAGCAGCGAAGGGACAGGATACAATGAGCAGTTCTTC.

About this clonotype: An end of the junction differs from the germline gene, which may be a read error. The rearrangement links TRBV5-1 to TRBJ1-6; D is possibly TRBD1 (6 bases). The CDR3 totals 15 residues. Germline V gene sequence: CDR1 SGHRS, CDR2 YFSETQ. CDR3 sequence (DNA): TGCGCCAGCAGCTTGGATGGGACATATAATTCACCCCTCTACTTT. The encoded protein is CASSLDGTYNSPLYF.

V gene TRBV10-3 combines with J gene TRBJ2-7; D is possibly TRBD1 or TRBD2 (5 bases each). The CDR3 runs 19 residues. The germline V gene encodes CDR1 ENHRY and CDR2 SYGVKD. Trimming cost V 2 bases and J 10 bases, with 33 bases left between them. The CDR3 reads CAISEVSIWRVQQSGAQYF. DNA of the CDR3: TGTGCCATCAGTGAGGTGTCCATTTGGCGGGTCCAGCAAAGTGGGGCCCAGTACTTC.

The V call is TRBV2, the J call TRBJ2-1, with 15 bases identical to TRBD2. Germline lookup yields CDR1 SNHLY and CDR2 FYNNEI. V trimming: 7 bases; J trimming: 0 bases; junction bases outside the gene matches: 7. The CDR3 contains 18 residues. Here the CDR3 reads CASTPGLAGGSSYNEQFF. CDR3 in DNA: TGTGCCAGCACCCCGGGACTAGCGGGGGGCAGCTCCTACAATGAGCAGTTCTTC.

This clonotype has only a few counts. J is TRBJ1-2 and V is TRBV3-1, with 7 bases lining up with TRBD1. CDR3 size: 13 residues. V trimming: 3 bases; J trimming: 5 bases; junction bases outside the gene matches: 3. CDR1 and CDR2 (germline): LGHDT, YNNKEL (reference sequence). CDR3 DNA: TGTGCCAGCAGCCAGGACAGGAGGTATGGCTACACCTTC. Translated: CASSQDRRYGYTF. The full variable domain, in which reference TRBV3-1 and TRBJ1-2 provide the parts outside the CDR3, is DTAVSQTPKYLVTQMGNDKSIKCEQNLGHDTMYWYKQDSKKFLKIMFSYNNKELIINETVPNRFSPKSPDKAHLNLHINSLELGDSAVYFCASSQDRRYGYTFGSGTRLTVV.

The rearrangement joins TRBV4-2 to TRBJ2-7; a possible D gene is TRBD1 (5 bases). From germline, CDR1 is LGHNA and CDR2 YNFKEQ. Trimming pared 6 bases from V and 0 bases from J, leaving 12 bases between. The CDR3 loop spans 14 amino acids. The CDR3 region has the DNA TGTGCCAGCAGTTTTAGACAGCTCTCCTACGAGCAGTACTTC. This sequence encodes CASSFRQLSYEQYF.

V gene TRBV20-1 combines with J gene TRBJ2-1; 8 bases are a match to TRBD2. Germline trimming cut 5 bases from V and 9 bases from J; bases unmatched to any gene: 12. CDR1 and CDR2 from the germline V gene are DFQATT and SNEGSKA (reference sequence). The CDR3 totals 14 residues. In nucleotides, the CDR3 is TGCAGTGCTGAGGGTGGGCGGGGGGTAAGTGAGCAGTTCTTC. Translation gives CSAEGGRGVSEQFF.

Only a few counts were recorded for this clonotype. The V and J genes are TRBV9 and TRBJ1-1; D ambiguous. There are 12 residues in the CDR3. Germline assignment: CDR1 SGDLS and CDR2 YYNGEE. V shed 1 base and J shed 3 bases, with 4 bases lying between them. CDR3 sequence: CASSVLDTEAFF. In DNA, the CDR3 is TGTGCCAGCAGCGTATTAGACACTGAAGCTTTCTTT.

This clonotype was seen ten or more times. The rearrangement joins TRBV20-1 to TRBJ2-7; 7 bases map to TRBD1. The trim removed 6 bases at V and 1 base at J, leaving 9 bases unmatched. Germline assignment: CDR1 DFQATT and CDR2 SNEGSKA (reference sequence). This CDR3 comprises 14 residues. CDR3 amino acids: CSAKTGTVSYEQYF. Here the CDR3 DNA reads TGCAGTGCCAAAACCGGGACAGTGTCCTACGAGCAGTACTTC.

In this sample, this clonotype turned up a few times. The rearrangement joins TRBV6-1 to TRBJ1-1; TRBD1 agrees at 11 bases. The trim removed 6 bases at V and 1 base at J, leaving 7 bases unmatched. This CDR3 has 16 residues. Looked up from germline, CDR1 is MNHNS and CDR2 is SASEGT. In DNA, the CDR3 is TGTGCCAGCAGCGGGGACAGGGGGACATGGAACACTGAAGCTTTCTTT. It encodes CASSGDRGTWNTEAFF.

J is TRBJ1-4 and V is TRBV7-9, with D maybe TRBD1 (5 bases). The CDR3 contains 14 residues. Trimming removed 5 bases at V and 6 bases at J, with 13 bases between. The germline CDR1 and CDR2 sequences are SEHNR and FQNEAQ (reference sequence). The CDR3 is CASSQSGTDEKLFF. Written as DNA, the CDR3 is TGTGCCAGCAGCCAGTCCGGGACGGATGAAAAACTGTTTTTT.

The sample holds a few counts of this clonotype. V gene TRBV20-1 combines with J gene TRBJ2-1, with 10 bases lining up with TRBD2. Germline CDR1 DFQATT, CDR2 SNEGSKA (reference sequence). The length of the CDR3 is 14 residues. J gave up 8 bases and V 6 bases, and 10 bases lay outside the gene matches. In DNA, the CDR3 is TGCAGTGCATTTTTCCAGCGGGGGGGCGATGAGCAGTTCTTC. It encodes CSAFFQRGGDEQFF.

The chain employs TRBV10-3 and TRBJ1-5, with 7 positions matching TRBD1. J was trimmed by 6 bases and V by 5 bases; bases with no gene match: 7. CDR3 size: 14 residues. The germline gives CDR1 ENHRY, CDR2 SYGVKD. The CDR3 sequence: CAISYDRDSQPQHF. The CDR3 DNA reads as TGTGCCATCAGTTATGACAGGGATAGTCAGCCCCAGCATTTT.

This clonotype was seen a few times. V and J are TRBV10-3 and TRBJ2-1, with 15 bases identical to TRBD2. This CDR3 has 20 residues. With 2 bases clipped from V and 0 bases from J, the junction kept 8 bases outside the gene matches. Germline V gene data show CDR1 as ENHRY and CDR2 as SYGVKD. CDR3 coding DNA: TGTGCCATCAGTGAGCGAGGACTAGCGGGGGGGTTAAGCTCCTACAATGAGCAGTTCTTC. As protein: CAISERGLAGGLSSYNEQFF.

This clonotype was detected only a few times. The V call is TRBV5-1, the J call TRBJ2-5, with D possibly matching TRBD2 (6 bases). The CDR3 covers 15 residues. Trimming took off 4 bases at V and 2 bases at J, with 15 bases between the two ends. Germline V gene lookup returns CDR1 SGHRS and CDR2 YFSETQ. CDR3 DNA: TGCGCCAGCAGCCCGCCCCAGCGGGCGCAAGAGACCCAGTACTTC. Its translation is CASSPPQRAQETQYF.

This chain links TRBV28 with TRBJ2-3, with D tentatively TRBD2 (6 bases). The CDR3 covers 14 residues. Germline V gene data show CDR1 as MDHEN and CDR2 as SYDVKM. Deletions cut 6 bases from V and 2 bases from J, with 12 bases between. The CDR3 nucleotides are TGTGCCAGCAGGGTAGCGGACTTCACAGATACGCAGTATTTT. It translates to CASRVADFTDTQYF.

The V and J genes are TRBV29-1 and TRBJ1-1; 7 nucleotides align to TRBD1. The CDR3 has 14 amino acids. Looked up from germline, CDR1 is SQVTM and CDR2 is ANQGSEA. The junction had 8 bases not matched to a gene; V was cut back by 4 bases and J by 3 bases. The CDR3, as DNA: TGCAGCGTTGCGCCTAGGCAGGGGGACACTGAAGCTTTCTTT. This codes for CSVAPRQGDTEAFF.

This chain uses TRBV20-1 with TRBJ1-2, with a possible D match to TRBD1 (6 bases). Deletions cut 4 bases from V and 4 bases from J, with 10 bases between. The germline V gene has CDR1 DFQATT and CDR2 SNEGSKA (reference sequence). CDR3 size: 12 residues. The CDR3 loop is CSATATGYGYTF. The CDR3 bases are TGCAGTGCTACCGCGACAGGCTATGGCTACACCTTC.

This clonotype has a handful of counts. V and J are TRBV12-3 or TRBV12-4 and TRBJ1-2; 8 nucleotides align to TRBD1. Trimming took 3 bases from V and 7 from J; bases not matched to a gene: 4. This CDR3 has 13 amino acids. CDR3 in DNA: TGTGCCAGCAGTTTTCAGGGGGCAGGTGGCTACACCTTC. Protein: CASSFQGAGGYTF.

Remarks on this clonotype: A read error may account for a junction end that differs from germline. The rearrangement links TRBV3-1 to TRBJ2-7; D ambiguous. There are 14 residues in the CDR3. The germline gives CDR1 LGHDT, CDR2 YNNKEL (reference sequence). CDR3 DNA: TGTGCCAACAGCCAAGCAAACAGCTCCTACGAGCAGTACTTC. It specifies CANSQANSSYEQYF.

This clonotype was detected only a few times. This chain's CDR3 is CASSFTARNVLTF. In nucleotides, the CDR3 is TGTGCCAGCAGCTTCACCGCGCGGAACGTCCTGACTTTC. The chain recombines TRBV11-2 with TRBJ2-6; D remains unclear. CDR1 SGHAT and CDR2 FQNNGV come from the germline V gene. The V and J ends lost 3 bases and 10 bases respectively, with 10 bases between them. The CDR3 extends over 13 amino acids.

This clonotype was counted many times. The genes are TRBV5-1 and TRBJ2-7; no reliable D call. The V end was cut by 2 bases, the J end by 4 bases, with 7 bases between. The CDR3 contains 12 residues. Germline CDR1 is SGHRS and CDR2 is YFSETQ. For the CDR3, the DNA is TGCGCCAGCAGCTTCAAGATGTACGAGCAGTACTTC. Its protein product is CASSFKMYEQYF.

This clonotype turned up a few times. No DNA is shown, since the ends of the CDR3 on it are uncertain; the CDR3 is the one TCRdb lists. The chain employs TRBV5-6 and TRBJ1-1. The CDR3 spans 12 amino acids, including both terminal residues. The germline V gene encodes CDR1 SGHDT and CDR2 YYEEEE. CDR3: CASSTSDTEAFF.

The rearrangement joins TRBV12-3 or TRBV12-4 to TRBJ1-2; possible D gene TRBD1, 5 bases. This CDR3 is 14 amino acids long. Trimming pared 3 bases from V and 6 bases from J, leaving 14 bases between. CDR3 loop: CASSFLEGMDGYTF. DNA for the CDR3: TGTGCCAGCAGTTTTCTAGAGGGGATGGATGGCTACACCTTC.

This chain's CDR3 is CASSVGGDRTEAFF. The CDR3 region has the DNA TGTGCCAGCAGCGTTGGGGGGGATCGCACTGAAGCTTTCTTT. The chain combines TRBV6-6 with TRBJ1-1; TRBD1 is a possible D gene (5 bases). The CDR3 sequence is 14 residues long. The V end was cut by 6 bases, the J end by 4 bases, with 15 bases between. Germline CDR1 and CDR2: MNHNY and SVGAGI (reference sequence).

Remarks on this clonotype: A read error may produce the germline difference seen at one junction end. The genes are TRBV2 and TRBJ2-7, with 15 bases identical to TRBD2. In germline, CDR1 is SNHLY, CDR2 FYNNEI. CDR3 length equals 17 residues. DNA of the CDR3: TGTGCCAGCAGCGGGACTAGCGGGGGGCCTCGCCTCTACGAGCGGTACTTC. Its translation is CASSGTSGGPRLYERYF.

This rearrangement joins TRBV15 to TRBJ1-5; D is perhaps TRBD1 (5 bases). V lost 1 base and J 4 bases, leaving 8 bases between the germline ends. The CDR3 loop spans 14 amino acids. Germline-derived CDR1 and CDR2 are LNHNV and YYDKDF (reference sequence). The DNA for the CDR3 is TGTGCCACCAGCAGAGTGGGGGGAAATCAGCCCCAGCATTTT. This gives the protein CATSRVGGNQPQHF.

This clonotype was detected a few times. V is TRBV7-2 and J is TRBJ1-6; D ambiguous. V was clipped by 0 bases and J by 0 bases, with 3 bases between them. Germline V gene sequence: CDR1 SGHTA, CDR2 FQGNSA. This CDR3 has 15 residues. The CDR3 protein is CASSLAASYNSPLHF. CDR3 DNA: TGTGCCAGCAGCTTAGCGGCCTCCTATAATTCACCCCTCCACTTT.

The chain couples TRBV3-1 to TRBJ2-5; 10 nucleotides match TRBD2. Germline V CDR1 and CDR2: LGHDT, YNNKEL (reference sequence). V was clipped by 3 bases and J by 5 bases; unmatched bases: 3. The CDR3 is 14 residues long. DNA for the CDR3: TGTGCCAGCAGCCACGGAGCGGGGGGGGAGACCCAGTACTTC. Protein sequence: CASSHGAGGETQYF.

The rearrangement joins TRBV2 to TRBJ2-1; a weak D match, TRBD1 (5 bases). Germline V gene lookup returns CDR1 SNHLY and CDR2 FYNNEI. CDR3 size: 15 residues. Trimming pared 6 bases from V and 8 bases from J, leaving 20 bases between. CDR3 sequence: CASRVGALLGDEQFF. In nucleotides, the CDR3 is TGTGCCAGCAGGGTGGGCGCATTATTAGGGGATGAGCAGTTCTTC.

The sample holds one count of this clonotype. The V call is TRBV24-1, the J call TRBJ2-5, with D hard to call. Trimming removed 0 bases at V and 5 bases at J, with 6 bases between. Germline values: CDR1 KGHDR, CDR2 SFDVKD. The CDR3 totals 13 residues. CDR3 amino acids: CATSDLTMETQYF. DNA for the CDR3: TGTGCCACCAGTGATTTGACGATGGAGACCCAGTACTTC.